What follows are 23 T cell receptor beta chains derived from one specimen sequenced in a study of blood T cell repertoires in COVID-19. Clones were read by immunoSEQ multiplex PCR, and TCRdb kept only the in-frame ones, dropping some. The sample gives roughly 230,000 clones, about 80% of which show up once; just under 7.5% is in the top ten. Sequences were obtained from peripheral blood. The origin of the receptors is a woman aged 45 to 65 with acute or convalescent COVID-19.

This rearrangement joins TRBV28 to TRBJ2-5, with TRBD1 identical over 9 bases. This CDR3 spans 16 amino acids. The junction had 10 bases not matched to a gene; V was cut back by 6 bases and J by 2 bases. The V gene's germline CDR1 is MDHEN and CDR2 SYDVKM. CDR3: CASSLRQGGGQETQYF. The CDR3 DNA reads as TGTGCCAGCAGCCTTCGACAGGGGGGGGGTCAAGAGACCCAGTACTTC.

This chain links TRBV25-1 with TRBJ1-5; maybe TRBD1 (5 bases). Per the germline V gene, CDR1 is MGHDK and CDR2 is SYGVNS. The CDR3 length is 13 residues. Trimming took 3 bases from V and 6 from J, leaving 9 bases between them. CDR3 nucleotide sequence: TGTGCCAGCAGTGACCAGGGTTCTCAGCCCCAGCATTTT. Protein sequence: CASSDQGSQPQHF.

In DNA form, the CDR3 reads TGTGCCAGCAGCCAAGAGTTGCGGTCTCCAGGGGCGTTCTTC. Protein: CASSQELRSPGAFF. The V call is TRBV4-2, the J call TRBJ2-1; D is perhaps TRBD1 (6 bases). CDR3 length: 14 amino acids. Germline values: CDR1 LGHNA, CDR2 YNFKEQ. With 0 bases removed from V and 15 bases from J, the gap between germline ends came to 18 bases.

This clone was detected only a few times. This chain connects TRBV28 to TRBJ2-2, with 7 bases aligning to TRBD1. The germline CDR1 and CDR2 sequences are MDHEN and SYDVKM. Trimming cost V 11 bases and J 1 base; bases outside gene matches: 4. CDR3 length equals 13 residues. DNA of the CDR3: TGTGCCGTCTACAGGGGGAACACCGGGGAGCTGTTTTTT. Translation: CAVYRGNTGELFF.

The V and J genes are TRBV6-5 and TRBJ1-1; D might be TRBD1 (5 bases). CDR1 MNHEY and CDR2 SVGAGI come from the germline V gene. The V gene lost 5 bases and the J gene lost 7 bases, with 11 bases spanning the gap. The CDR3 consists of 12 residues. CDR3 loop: CASSHSGGEAFF. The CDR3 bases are TGTGCCAGCAGTCATTCGGGGGGTGAAGCTTTCTTT.

The CDR3, as DNA: TGTGCCAGCAGTCTCAGATGGGGGGTTAGCAATCAGCCCCAGCATTTT. Translation: CASSLRWGVSNQPQHF. V usage is TRBV28 and J usage is TRBJ1-5, with D perhaps matching TRBD1 (5 bases). V was cut by 5 bases and J by 0 bases, with 14 bases left in between. CDR1 and CDR2 (germline): MDHEN, SYDVKM. The CDR3 extends over 16 amino acids.

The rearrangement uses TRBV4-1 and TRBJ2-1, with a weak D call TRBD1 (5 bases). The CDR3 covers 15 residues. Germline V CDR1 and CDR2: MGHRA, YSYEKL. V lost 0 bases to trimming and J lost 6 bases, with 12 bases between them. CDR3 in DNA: TGCGCCAGCAGCCAAGATCCAGGGTTGGGCAATGAGCAGTTCTTC. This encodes CASSQDPGLGNEQFF.

This CDR3 reads CAWTTGGEAEAFF. In DNA, the CDR3 is TGTGCCTGGACTACAGGGGGCGAGGCTGAAGCTTTCTTT. J is TRBJ1-1 and V is TRBV30, with 9 positions matching TRBD1. The V gene end was trimmed by 4 bases and the J gene end by 6 bases; junction bases not matched to a gene: 6. The CDR3 length is 13 residues. Germline V gives CDR1 GTSNPN, CDR2 SVGIG (reference sequence).

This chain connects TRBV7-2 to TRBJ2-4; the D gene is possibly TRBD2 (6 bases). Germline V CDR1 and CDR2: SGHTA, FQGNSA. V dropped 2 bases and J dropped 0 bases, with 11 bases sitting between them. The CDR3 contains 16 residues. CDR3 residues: CASSLNGGLAKNIQYF. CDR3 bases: TGTGCCAGCAGCTTAAACGGGGGACTAGCCAAAAACATTCAGTACTTC.

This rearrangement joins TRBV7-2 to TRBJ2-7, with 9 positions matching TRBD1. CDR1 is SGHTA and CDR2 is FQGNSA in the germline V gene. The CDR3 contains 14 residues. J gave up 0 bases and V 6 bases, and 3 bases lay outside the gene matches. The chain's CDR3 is CASRTGGTSYEQYF. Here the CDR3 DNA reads TGTGCCAGCAGGACAGGGGGGACCTCCTACGAGCAGTACTTC. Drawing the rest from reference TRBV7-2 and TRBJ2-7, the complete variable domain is GAGVSQSPSNKVTEKGKDVELRCDPISGHTALYWYRQSLGQGLEFLIYFQGNSAPDKSGLPSDRFSAERTGGSVSTLTIQRTQQEDSAVYLCASRTGGTSYEQYFGPGTRLTVT.

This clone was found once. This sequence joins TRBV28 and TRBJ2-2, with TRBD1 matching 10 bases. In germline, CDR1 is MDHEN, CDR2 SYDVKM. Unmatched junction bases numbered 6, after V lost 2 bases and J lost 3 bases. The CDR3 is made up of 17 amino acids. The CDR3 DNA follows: TGTGCCAGCAGTTTACTGGGACAGGGGTCTTACACCGGGGAGCTGTTTTTT. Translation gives CASSLLGQGSYTGELFF.

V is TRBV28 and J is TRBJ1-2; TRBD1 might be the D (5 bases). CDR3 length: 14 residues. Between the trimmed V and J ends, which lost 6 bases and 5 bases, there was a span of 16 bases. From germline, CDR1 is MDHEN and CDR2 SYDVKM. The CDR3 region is CASSQNLGAYGYTF. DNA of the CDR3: TGTGCCAGCAGCCAAAATTTAGGGGCTTATGGCTACACCTTC.

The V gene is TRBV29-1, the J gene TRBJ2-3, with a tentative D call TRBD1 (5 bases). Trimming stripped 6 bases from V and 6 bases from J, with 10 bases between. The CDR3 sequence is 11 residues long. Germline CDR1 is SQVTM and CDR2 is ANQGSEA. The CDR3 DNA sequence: TGCAGCGTGACAGTTTTGGATACGCAGTATTTT. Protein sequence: CSVTVLDTQYF.

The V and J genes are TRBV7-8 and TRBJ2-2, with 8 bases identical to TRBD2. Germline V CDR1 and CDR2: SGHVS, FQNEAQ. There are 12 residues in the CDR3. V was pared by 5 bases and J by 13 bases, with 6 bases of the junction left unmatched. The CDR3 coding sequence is TGTGCCAGCAGCCAAGCAGCGGGAGTGCTGTTTTTT. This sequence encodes CASSQAAGVLFF.

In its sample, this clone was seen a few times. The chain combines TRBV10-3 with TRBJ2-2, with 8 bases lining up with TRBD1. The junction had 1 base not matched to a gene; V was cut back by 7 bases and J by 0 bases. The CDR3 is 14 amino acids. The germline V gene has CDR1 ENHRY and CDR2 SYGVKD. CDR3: CAIKGQANTGELFF. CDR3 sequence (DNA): TGTGCCATCAAGGGACAGGCGAACACCGGGGAGCTGTTTTTT.

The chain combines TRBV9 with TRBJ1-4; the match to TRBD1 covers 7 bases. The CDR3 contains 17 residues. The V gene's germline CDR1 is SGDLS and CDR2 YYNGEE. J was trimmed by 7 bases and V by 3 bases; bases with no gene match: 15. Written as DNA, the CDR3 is TGTGCCAGCAGCGCAACAGACAGGGTTGTTTTAGGTGAAAAACTGTTTTTT. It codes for CASSATDRVVLGEKLFF. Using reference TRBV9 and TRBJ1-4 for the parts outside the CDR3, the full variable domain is DSGVTQTPKHLITATGQRVTLRCSPRSGDLSVYWYQQSLDQGLQFLIQYYNGEERAKGNILERFSAQQFPDLHSELNLSSLELGDSALYFCASSATDRVVLGEKLFFGSGTQLSVL.

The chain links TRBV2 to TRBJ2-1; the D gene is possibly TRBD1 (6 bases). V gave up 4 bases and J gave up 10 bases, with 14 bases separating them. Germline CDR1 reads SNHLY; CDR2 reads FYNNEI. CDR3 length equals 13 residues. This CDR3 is CASSGQGTGEQFF. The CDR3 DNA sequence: TGTGCCAGCAGTGGGCAGGGGACCGGGGAGCAGTTCTTC.

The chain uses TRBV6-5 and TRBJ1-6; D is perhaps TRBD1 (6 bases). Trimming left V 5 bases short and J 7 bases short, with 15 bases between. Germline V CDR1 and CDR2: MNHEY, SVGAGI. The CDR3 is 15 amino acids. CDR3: CASSQTGTRNSPLHF. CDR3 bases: TGTGCCAGCAGTCAGACCGGGACAAGAAATTCACCCCTCCACTTT.

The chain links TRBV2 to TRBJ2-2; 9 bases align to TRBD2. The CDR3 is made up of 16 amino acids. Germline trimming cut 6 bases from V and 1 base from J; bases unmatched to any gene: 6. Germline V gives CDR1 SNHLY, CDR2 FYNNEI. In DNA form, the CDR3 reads TGTGCCAGCAGAGGGGGACTAGCCTTGAACACCGGGGAGCTGTTTTTT. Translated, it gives CASRGGLALNTGELFF.

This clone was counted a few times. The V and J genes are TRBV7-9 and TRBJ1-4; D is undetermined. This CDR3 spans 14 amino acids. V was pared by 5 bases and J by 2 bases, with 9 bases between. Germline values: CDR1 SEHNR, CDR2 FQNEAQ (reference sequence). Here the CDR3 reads CASSRPGTNEKLFF. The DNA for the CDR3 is TGTGCCAGCAGCCGTCCCGGTACTAATGAAAAACTGTTTTTT.

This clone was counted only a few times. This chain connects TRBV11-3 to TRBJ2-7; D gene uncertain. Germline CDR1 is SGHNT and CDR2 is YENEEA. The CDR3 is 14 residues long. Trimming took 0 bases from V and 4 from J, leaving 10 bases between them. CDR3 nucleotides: TGTGCCAGCAGCTTAGACTCTGAGCTTTACGAGCAGTACTTC. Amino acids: CASSLDSELYEQYF.

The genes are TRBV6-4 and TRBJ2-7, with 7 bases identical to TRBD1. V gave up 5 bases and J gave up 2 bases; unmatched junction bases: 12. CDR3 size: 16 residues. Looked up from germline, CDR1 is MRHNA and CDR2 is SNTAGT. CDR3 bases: TGTGCCAGCAGTCAGCCTGACAGGGAGTCTCCCTACGAGCAGTACTTC. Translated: CASSQPDRESPYEQYF.

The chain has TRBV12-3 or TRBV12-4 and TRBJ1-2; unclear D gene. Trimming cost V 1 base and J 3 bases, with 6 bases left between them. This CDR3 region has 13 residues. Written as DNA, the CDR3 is TGTGCCAGCAGTTTAGAACCAGACTATGGCTACACCTTC. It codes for CASSLEPDYGYTF.